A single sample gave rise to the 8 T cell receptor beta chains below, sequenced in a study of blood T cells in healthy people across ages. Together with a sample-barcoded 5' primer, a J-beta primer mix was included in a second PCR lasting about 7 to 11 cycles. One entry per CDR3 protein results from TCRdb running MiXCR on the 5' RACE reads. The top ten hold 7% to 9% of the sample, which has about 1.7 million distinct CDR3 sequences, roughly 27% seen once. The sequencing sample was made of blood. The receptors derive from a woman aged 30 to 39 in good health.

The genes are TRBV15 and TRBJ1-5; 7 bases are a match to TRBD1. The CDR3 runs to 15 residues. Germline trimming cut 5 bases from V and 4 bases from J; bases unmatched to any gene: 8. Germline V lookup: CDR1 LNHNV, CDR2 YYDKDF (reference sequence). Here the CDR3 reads CATSGTGARNQPQHF. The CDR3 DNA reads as TGTGCCACCAGCGGAACAGGGGCGAGAAATCAGCCCCAGCATTTT.

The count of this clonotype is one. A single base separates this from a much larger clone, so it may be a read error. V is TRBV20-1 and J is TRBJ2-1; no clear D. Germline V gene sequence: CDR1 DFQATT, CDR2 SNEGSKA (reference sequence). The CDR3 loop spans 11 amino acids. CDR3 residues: CRAWMDNEQFF. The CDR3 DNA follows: TGCAGGGCTTGGATGGACAATGAGCAGTTCTTC.

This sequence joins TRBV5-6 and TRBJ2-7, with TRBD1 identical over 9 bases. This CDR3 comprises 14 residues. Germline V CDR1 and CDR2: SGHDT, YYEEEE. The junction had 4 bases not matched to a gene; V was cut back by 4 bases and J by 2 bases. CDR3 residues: CASSGWDRAYEQYF. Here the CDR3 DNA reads TGTGCCAGCAGCGGATGGGACAGGGCCTACGAGCAGTACTTC.

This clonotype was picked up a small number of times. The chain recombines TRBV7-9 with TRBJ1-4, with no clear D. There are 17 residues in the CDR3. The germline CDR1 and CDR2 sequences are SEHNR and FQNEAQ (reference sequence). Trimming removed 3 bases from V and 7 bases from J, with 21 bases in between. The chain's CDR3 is CASSFPQRAIDGEKLFF. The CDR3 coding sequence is TGTGCCAGCAGCTTCCCCCAACGGGCGATTGACGGTGAAAAACTGTTTTTT.

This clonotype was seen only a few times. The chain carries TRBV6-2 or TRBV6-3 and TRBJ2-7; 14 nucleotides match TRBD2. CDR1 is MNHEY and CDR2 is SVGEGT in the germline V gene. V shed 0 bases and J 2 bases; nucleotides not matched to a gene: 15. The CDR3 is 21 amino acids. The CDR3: CASSYSAGVGTSGRVPYEQYF. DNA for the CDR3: TGTGCCAGCAGTTACTCCGCCGGCGTGGGGACTAGCGGGAGAGTACCCTACGAGCAGTACTTC.

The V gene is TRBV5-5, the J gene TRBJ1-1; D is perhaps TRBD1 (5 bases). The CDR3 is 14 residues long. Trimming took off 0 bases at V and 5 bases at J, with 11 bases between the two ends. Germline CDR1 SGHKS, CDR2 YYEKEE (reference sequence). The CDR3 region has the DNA TGTGCCAGCAGCTTGGCCCAGGGCTGGACTGAAGCTTTCTTT. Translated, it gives CASSLAQGWTEAFF.

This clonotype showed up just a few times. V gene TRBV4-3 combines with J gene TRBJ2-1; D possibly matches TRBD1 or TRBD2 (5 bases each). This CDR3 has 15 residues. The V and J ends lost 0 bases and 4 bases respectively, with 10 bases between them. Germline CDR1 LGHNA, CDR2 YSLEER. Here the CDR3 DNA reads TGCGCCAGCAGCCAAGAATGGGACCCATACAATGAGCAGTTCTTC. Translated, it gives CASSQEWDPYNEQFF.

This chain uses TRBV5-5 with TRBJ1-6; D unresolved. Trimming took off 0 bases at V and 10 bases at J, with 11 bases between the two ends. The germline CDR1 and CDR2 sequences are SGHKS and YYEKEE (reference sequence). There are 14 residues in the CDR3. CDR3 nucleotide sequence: TGTGCCAGCAGCTTGGCCCATCTTCAGTCACCCCTCCACTTT. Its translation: CASSLAHLQSPLHF.